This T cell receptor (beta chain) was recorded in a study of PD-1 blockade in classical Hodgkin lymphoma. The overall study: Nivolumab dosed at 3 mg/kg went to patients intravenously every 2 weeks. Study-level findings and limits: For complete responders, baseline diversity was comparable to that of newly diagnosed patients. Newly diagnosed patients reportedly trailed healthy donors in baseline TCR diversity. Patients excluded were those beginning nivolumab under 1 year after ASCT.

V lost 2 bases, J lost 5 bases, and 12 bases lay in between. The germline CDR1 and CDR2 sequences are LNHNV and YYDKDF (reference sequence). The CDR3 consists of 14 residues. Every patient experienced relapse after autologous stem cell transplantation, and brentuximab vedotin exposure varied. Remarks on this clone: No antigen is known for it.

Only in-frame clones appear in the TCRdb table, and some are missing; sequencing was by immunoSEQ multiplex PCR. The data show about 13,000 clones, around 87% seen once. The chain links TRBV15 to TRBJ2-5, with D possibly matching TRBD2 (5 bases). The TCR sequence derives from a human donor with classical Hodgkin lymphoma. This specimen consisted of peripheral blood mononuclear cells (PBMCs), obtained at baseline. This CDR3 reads CATSRTLGEETQYF. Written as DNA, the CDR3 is TGTGCCACCAGCAGAACCCTTGGGGAGGAGACCCAGTACTTC.